Listed here is a single T cell receptor (beta chain). The antigen is not known. This sample is part of a study of T cell responses to AZD1222 COVID-19 vaccine. Assay: immunoSEQ multiplex PCR; the TCRdb copy retains only in-frame clones and omits some. The profile shows 110,000 to 150,000 clones, approximately 92% of them singletons. Study conclusions and caveats: Close to half of all spike-specific TCRs reportedly target regions of the variants that are unmutated. The study found Spike-specific TCR breadth and depth rose after two AZD1222 doses. Spike-wide vaccine-associated CD4 TCRs dominated at 160-218 and 743-854. Most donors were white British, females outnumbered males, and clonal diversity was possibly underestimated.

The V segment lost 3 bases and the J segment 8 bases; nucleotides outside the gene matches: 11. This CDR3 comprises 17 residues. In germline, CDR1 is MDHEN, CDR2 SYDVKM. The sequencing used peripheral blood, collected 28 days after the second AZD1222 dose. This clonotype was obtained from an adult who received the AZD1222 COVID-19 vaccine. The chain combines TRBV28 with TRBJ2-1, with 12 bases identical to TRBD2. The CDR3 DNA is TGTGCCAGCAGTTTTGCTAGCGGGAGGGCCGTAAACTATGAGCAGTTCTTC. This codes for CASSFASGRAVNYEQFF.